Listed below are T cell receptor beta chains from one sample, sequenced in a study of STAT3 mutations in large granular lymphocyte leukemia. Method: immunoSEQ multiplex PCR; TCRdb's copy keeps in-frame clones and lacks some. The sample holds a few thousand clones, more than 45% seen once. Sequenced material: peripheral blood mononuclear cells. Every receptor here comes from a woman in her sixties or seventies with T-cell large granular lymphocyte leukemia. Some clones in this sample may be carry-over from other donors' samples. Both conserved end residues are part of each CDR3. The order of the fields is CDR3 protein, CDR3 DNA, J gene, D gene, V gene, clone size. D genes are given only for firm matches. Expanded clones get a size class; other rows say once, few or many, or leave the size out.

cdr3_aa: CASSPRDPLREQFF
cdr3_nt: TGTGCCAGCAGCCCGCGGGACCCTTTAAGGGAGCAGTTCTTC
j_call: TRBJ2-1
d_call: NA
v_call: TRBV9
clone_size: NA

cdr3_aa: CASGGDSSGNTIYF
cdr3_nt: TGCGCCAGCGGGGGAGACAGCTCTGGAAACACCATATATTTT
j_call: TRBJ1-3
d_call: NA
v_call: TRBV5-1
clone_size: few

cdr3_aa: CASSRDSRQPQHF
cdr3_nt: TGTGCCAGCTCGCGGGACAGCCGGCAGCCCCAGCATTTT
j_call: TRBJ1-5
d_call: TRBD1
v_call: TRBV18
clone_size: NA

cdr3_aa: CASGLEAAEGAFF
cdr3_nt: TGTGCTAGTGGTTTGGAGGCCGCGGAGGGAGCTTTCTTT
j_call: TRBJ1-1
d_call: NA
v_call: TRBV12-5
clone_size: NA

cdr3_aa: CASTQGTGEETQYF
cdr3_nt: TGCGCCAGCACACAGGGGACAGGGGAGGAGACCCAGTACTTC
j_call: TRBJ2-5
d_call: TRBD1
v_call: TRBV5-1
clone_size: NA

cdr3_aa: CASTLYSTGGAEAFF
cdr3_nt: TGTGCCAGCACGCTATATTCGACAGGCGGCGCTGAAGCTTTCTTT
j_call: TRBJ1-1
d_call: NA
v_call: TRBV7-9
clone_size: NA

cdr3_aa: CAWSARTSSYNEQFF
cdr3_nt: TGTGCCTGGAGTGCCAGGACTAGCTCCTACAATGAGCAGTTCTTC
j_call: TRBJ2-1
d_call: TRBD2
v_call: TRBV30
clone_size: NA

cdr3_aa: CASNRVLSAEAFF
cdr3_nt: TGTGCCAGCAACCGAGTTTTGAGCGCTGAAGCTTTCTTT
j_call: TRBJ1-1
d_call: NA
v_call: TRBV9
clone_size: once

cdr3_aa: CAWSAQGFRYTDTQYF
cdr3_nt: TGTGCCTGGAGTGCCCAGGGATTCAGATACACAGATACGCAGTATTTT
j_call: TRBJ2-3
d_call: NA
v_call: TRBV30
clone_size: NA